The rows below give T cell receptor beta chains drawn from one sample of a study of cytomegalovirus exposure and HLA in healthy donors. Assay used: immunoSEQ multiplex PCR; TCRdb lists only in-frame clones, some missing. The profile shows around 150,000 clones, over 70% of them singletons. The sequenced sample consisted of PBMCs. All receptors derive from a woman aged 18 to 35 in good health and CMV-seronegative. Each CDR3 is given without its conserved first and last residue.

CDR3	J	V
ASSLDRGGNSPLH	TRBJ1-6	TRBV11-2
AWSVPGVETQY	TRBJ2-5	TRBV30
ATSRLDREETQY	TRBJ2-5	TRBV15
ASSPGQGLEKLF	TRBJ1-4	TRBV7-2
ASRTPGQGLSSYEQY	TRBJ2-7	TRBV28
ASSYSGRGKGQPQH	TRBJ1-5	TRBV6-5
AWSQGLGETQY	TRBJ2-5	TRBV30
ASSDEGLARGEQF	TRBJ2-1	TRBV2
SARTGYEQY	TRBJ2-7	TRBV20-1
ASSSNVQGIRQPQH	TRBJ1-5	TRBV7-2